This T cell receptor beta chain was found in a study of blood T cell repertoires in COVID-19. Participants spanned ages about 18 to 90 years and resided in roughly 22 US areas. Germline CDR1 is SGDLS and CDR2 is YYNGEE. The CDR3 has 12 amino acids. Trimming cost V 4 bases and J 9 bases; bases outside gene matches: 5. The table came from immunoSEQ multiplex PCR; TCRdb's copy has only in-frame clones and leaves some out. The table includes fewer than 300,000 clones, 80% to 95% detected once. This clonotype originated in a woman aged 25 to 39 who had recovered from COVID-19. Sequences were obtained from PBMCs or T cells enriched from blood (not recorded which). The genes are TRBV9 and TRBJ1-1; 8 bases align to TRBD1. CDR3 region: CASSLDRGQAFF. CDR3 sequence (DNA): TGTGCCAGCAGCTTAGACAGGGGCCAAGCTTTCTTT.